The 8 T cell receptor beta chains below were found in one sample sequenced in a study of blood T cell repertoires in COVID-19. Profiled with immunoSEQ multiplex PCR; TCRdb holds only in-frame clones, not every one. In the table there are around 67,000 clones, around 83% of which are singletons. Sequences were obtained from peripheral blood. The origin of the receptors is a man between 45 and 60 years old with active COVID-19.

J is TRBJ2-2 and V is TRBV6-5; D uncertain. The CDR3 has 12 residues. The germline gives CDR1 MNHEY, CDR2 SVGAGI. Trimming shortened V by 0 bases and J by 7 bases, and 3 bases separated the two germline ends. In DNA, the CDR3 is TGTGCCAGCAGTTACTCCGGCGGGGAGCTGTTTTTT. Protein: CASSYSGGELFF.

The CDR3 sequence: CATSDLGQGAAKNIQYF. The CDR3 DNA reads TGTGCCACCAGTGATTTGGGACAGGGGGCCGCAAAAAACATTCAGTACTTC. The chain links TRBV24-1 to TRBJ2-4, with TRBD1 matching 11 bases. The CDR3 is 17 amino acids. Germline V CDR1 and CDR2: KGHDR, SFDVKD. Trimming took 0 bases from V and 4 from J; bases not matched to a gene: 4.

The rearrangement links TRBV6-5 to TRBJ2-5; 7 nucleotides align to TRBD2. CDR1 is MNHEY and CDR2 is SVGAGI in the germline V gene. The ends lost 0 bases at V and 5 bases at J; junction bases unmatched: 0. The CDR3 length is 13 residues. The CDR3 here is CASSYSGGETQYF. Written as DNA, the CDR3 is TGTGCCAGCAGTTACTCGGGGGGGGAGACCCAGTACTTC.

This chain's CDR3 is CASSTTGFEQYF. The CDR3 bases are TGTGCCAGCAGCACGACAGGGTTCGAGCAGTACTTC. The rearrangement uses TRBV5-5 and TRBJ2-7; the match to TRBD1 covers 7 bases. With 4 bases clipped from V and 6 bases from J, the junction kept 4 bases outside the gene matches. Germline-derived CDR1 and CDR2 are SGHKS and YYEKEE (reference sequence). The CDR3 totals 12 residues.

As DNA, the CDR3 is TGTGCCAGCAGTTTAGTATCAGGGAACAATGAGCAGTTCTTC. This sequence encodes CASSLVSGNNEQFF. The V and J genes are TRBV27 and TRBJ2-1; tentatively, D is TRBD1 (5 bases). The length of the CDR3 is 14 residues. Trimming cost V 2 bases and J 5 bases, with 10 bases left between them. CDR1 MNHEY and CDR2 SMNVEV come from the germline V gene (reference sequence).

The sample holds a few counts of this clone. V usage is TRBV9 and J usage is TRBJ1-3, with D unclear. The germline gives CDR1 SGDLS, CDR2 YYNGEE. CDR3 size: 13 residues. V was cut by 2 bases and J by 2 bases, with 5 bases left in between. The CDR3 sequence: CASSVPPGNTIYF. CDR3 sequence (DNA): TGTGCCAGCAGCGTTCCTCCTGGAAACACCATATATTTT.

The CDR3 DNA reads as TGCGCCAGCAGTGAGTATGCGGGGGGGACCTACGAGCAGTACTTC. It is translated as CASSEYAGGTYEQYF. The gene calls are TRBV10-1 and TRBJ2-7; 9 nucleotides agree with TRBD2. Losses at the gene ends were 1 base for V and 2 bases for J; bases not matched to a gene: 3. Germline CDR1 reads WNHNN; CDR2 reads SYGVQD (reference sequence). CDR3 length equals 15 residues.

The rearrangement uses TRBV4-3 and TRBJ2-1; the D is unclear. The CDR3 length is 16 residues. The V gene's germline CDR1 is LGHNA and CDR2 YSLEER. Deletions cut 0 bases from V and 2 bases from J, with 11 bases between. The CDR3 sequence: CASSQDSPPAYNEQFF. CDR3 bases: TGCGCCAGCAGCCAAGATAGTCCCCCTGCCTACAATGAGCAGTTCTTC.